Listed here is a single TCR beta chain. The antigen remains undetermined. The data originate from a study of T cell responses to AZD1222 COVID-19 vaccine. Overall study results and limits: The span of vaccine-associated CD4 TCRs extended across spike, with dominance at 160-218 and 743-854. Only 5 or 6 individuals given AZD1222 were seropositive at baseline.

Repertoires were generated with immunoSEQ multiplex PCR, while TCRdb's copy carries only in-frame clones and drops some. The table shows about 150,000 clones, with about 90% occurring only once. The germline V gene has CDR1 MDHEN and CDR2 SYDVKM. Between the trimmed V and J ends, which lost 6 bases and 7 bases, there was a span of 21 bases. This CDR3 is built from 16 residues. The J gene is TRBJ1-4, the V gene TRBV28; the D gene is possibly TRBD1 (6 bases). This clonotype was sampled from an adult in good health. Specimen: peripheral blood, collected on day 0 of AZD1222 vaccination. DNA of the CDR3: TGTGCCAGCAGATCCCAACGGGACAAGGGGCGTGAAAAACTGTTTTTT. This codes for CASRSQRDKGREKLFF. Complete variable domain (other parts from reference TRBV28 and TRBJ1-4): DVKVTQSSRYLVKRTGEKVFLECVQDMDHENMFWYRQDPGLGLRLIYFSYDVKMKEKGDIPEGYSVSREKKERFSLILESASTNQTSMYLCASRSQRDKGREKLFFGSGTQLSVL.